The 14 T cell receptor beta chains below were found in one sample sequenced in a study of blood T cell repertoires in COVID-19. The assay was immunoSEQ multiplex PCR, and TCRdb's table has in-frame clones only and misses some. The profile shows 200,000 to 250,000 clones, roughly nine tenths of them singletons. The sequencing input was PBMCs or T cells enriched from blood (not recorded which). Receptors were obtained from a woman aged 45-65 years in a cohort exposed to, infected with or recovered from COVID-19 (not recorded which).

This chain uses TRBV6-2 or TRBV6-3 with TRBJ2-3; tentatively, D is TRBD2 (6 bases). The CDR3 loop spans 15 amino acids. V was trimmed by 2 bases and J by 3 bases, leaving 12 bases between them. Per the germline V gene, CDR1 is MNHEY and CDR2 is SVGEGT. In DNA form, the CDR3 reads TGTGCCAGCAGTTACGGGTCGGGAGAGACAGATACGCAGTATTTT. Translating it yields CASSYGSGETDTQYF.

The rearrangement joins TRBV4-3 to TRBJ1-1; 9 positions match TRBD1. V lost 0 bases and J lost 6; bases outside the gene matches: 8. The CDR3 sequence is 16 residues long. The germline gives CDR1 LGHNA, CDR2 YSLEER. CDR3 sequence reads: CASSQESTGGFAEAFF. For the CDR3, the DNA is TGCGCCAGCAGCCAAGAATCTACAGGGGGCTTCGCTGAAGCTTTCTTT.

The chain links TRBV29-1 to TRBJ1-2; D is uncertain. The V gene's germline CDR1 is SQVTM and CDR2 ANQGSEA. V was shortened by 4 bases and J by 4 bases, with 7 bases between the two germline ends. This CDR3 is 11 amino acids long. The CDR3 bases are TGCAGCGTTGGAGCGGGCTATGGCTACACCTTC. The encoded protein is CSVGAGYGYTF.

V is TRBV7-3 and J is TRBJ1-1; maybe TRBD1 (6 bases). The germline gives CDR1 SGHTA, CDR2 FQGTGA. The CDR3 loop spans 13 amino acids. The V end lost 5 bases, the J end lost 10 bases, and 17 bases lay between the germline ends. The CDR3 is CASSQIQQGVAFF. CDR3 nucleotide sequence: TGTGCCAGCAGCCAAATTCAACAGGGCGTAGCTTTCTTT.

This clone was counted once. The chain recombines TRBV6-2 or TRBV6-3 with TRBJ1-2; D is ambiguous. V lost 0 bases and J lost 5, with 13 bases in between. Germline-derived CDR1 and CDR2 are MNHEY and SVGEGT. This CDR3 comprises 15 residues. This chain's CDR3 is CASSYSRLTGYGYTF. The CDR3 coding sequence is TGTGCCAGCAGTTACTCGAGGCTCACGGGGTATGGCTACACCTTC.

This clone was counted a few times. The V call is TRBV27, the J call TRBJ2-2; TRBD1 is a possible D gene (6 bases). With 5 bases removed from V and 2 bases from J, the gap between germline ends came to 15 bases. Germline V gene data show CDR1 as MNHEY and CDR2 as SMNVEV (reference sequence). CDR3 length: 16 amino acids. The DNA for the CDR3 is TGTGCCAGCAGTCCCTCGGGACAAGTTAACACCGGGGAGCTGTTTTTT. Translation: CASSPSGQVNTGELFF.

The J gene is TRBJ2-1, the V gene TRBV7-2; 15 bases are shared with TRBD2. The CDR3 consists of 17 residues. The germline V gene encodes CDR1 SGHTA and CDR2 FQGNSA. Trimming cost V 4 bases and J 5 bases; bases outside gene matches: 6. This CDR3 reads CASSWTSGGANNNEQFF. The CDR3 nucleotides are TGTGCCAGCAGCTGGACTAGCGGGGGGGCCAACAACAATGAGCAGTTCTTC.

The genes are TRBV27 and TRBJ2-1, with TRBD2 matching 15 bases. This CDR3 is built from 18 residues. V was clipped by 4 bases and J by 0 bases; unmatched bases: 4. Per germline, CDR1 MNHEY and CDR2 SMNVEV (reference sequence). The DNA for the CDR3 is TGTGCCAGCAGTTGGGGACTAGCGGGGGGTAGCTCCTACAATGAGCAGTTCTTC. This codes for CASSWGLAGGSSYNEQFF.

CDR3 loop: CASSGSGGGYEQYF. Written as DNA, the CDR3 is TGTGCCAGCAGTGGCAGTGGCGGGGGTTACGAGCAGTACTTC. V usage is TRBV28 and J usage is TRBJ2-7; 7 nucleotides match TRBD2. Germline CDR1 and CDR2: MDHEN and SYDVKM. The trim removed 5 bases at V and 4 bases at J, leaving 8 bases unmatched. This CDR3 comprises 14 residues.

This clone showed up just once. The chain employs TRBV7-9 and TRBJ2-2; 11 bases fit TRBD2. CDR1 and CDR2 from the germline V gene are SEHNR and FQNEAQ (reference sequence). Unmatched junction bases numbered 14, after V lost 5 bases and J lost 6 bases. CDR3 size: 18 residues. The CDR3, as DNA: TGTGCCAGCAGCCCCACTAGCGGGGGACTCTTTTATTCCGGGGAGCTGTTTTTT. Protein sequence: CASSPTSGGLFYSGELFF.

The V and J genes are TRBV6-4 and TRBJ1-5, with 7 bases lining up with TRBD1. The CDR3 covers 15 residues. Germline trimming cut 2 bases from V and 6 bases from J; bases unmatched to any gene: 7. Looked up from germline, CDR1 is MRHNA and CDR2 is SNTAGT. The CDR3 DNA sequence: TGTGCCAGCAGTGACGGTAAGCAGGGGGGTCAGCCCCAGCATTTT. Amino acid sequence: CASSDGKQGGQPQHF.

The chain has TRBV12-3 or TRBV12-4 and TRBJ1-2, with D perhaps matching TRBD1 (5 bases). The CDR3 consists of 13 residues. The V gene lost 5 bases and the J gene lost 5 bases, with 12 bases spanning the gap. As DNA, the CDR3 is TGTGCCAGCAGTGGGGGGACTTCATATGGCTACACCTTC. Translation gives CASSGGTSYGYTF.

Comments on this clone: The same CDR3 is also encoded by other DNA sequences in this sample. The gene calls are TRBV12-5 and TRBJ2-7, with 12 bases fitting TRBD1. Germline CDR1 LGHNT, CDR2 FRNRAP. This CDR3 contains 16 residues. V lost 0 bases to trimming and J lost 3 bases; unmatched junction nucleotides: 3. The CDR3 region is CASGLVRDRGHYEQYF. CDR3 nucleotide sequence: TGTGCTAGTGGTTTGGTAAGGGACAGGGGGCACTACGAGCAGTACTTC. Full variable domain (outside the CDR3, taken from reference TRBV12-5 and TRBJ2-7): DARVTQTPRHKVTEMGQEVTMRCQPILGHNTVFWYRQTMMQGLELLAYFRNRAPLDDSGMPKDRFSAEMPDATLATLKIQPSEPRDSAVYFCASGLVRDRGHYEQYFGPGTRLTVT.

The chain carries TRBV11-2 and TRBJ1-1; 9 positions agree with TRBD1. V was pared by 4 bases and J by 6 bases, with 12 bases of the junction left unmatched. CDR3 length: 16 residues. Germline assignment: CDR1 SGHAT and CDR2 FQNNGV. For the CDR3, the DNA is TGTGCCAGCAGCTCCGGGGGCTGGGACAGGGAGTCTGAAGCTTTCTTT. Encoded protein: CASSSGGWDRESEAFF.